The clone carrying this T cell receptor (beta chain) was seen more than once but under ten times. Its target is not known. The study reverse transcribed the entire isolated RNA, so it sequenced expressed TCRB transcripts. Libraries were prepared by immunoSEQ multiplex PCR; TCRdb keeps only in-frame clonotypes and omits some of them. The sample has fewer than 350,000 clones; 8% are singletons. The data were obtained in a study of beta chain features in type 1 diabetes. Study-wide results and limits: Reduced insertions and increased deletions marked VDJ junctions in type 1 diabetes patients.

Purity (above 95%) was reached by all sorted populations. CDR3 length equals 12 residues. Per the germline V gene, CDR1 is MNHEY and CDR2 is SMNVEV (reference sequence). Losses at the gene ends were 7 bases for V and 5 bases for J; bases not matched to a gene: 4. The rearrangement joins TRBV27 to TRBJ2-7; 8 bases match TRBD1. The sample taken for sequencing was central memory CD4+ T cells from blood. The clonotype comes from a woman aged 18-30 years in good health. The CDR3 nucleotides are TGTGCCAGCACCGAGGACAGGGACGAGCAGTACTTC. Translated: CASTEDRDEQYF.